The clone carrying this TCR beta chain turned up a few times. V was cut by 4 bases and J by 5 bases, with 16 bases left in between. This CDR3 has 14 residues. Germline V gene data show CDR1 as SGDLS and CDR2 as YYNGEE. Across 18 months, stable Graves' hyperthyroidism was marked by no progression to ophthalmopathy. The data are from a study of T cells in Graves' hyperthyroidism and ophthalmopathy. Template material for amplifying TCR beta CDR3 regions consisted of RNA transcripts. Researchers ran a first-round RT-PCR on the TCR CDR3 using the HTBI primer set. TCRdb redid the calling of the multiplex PCR reads with MiXCR, one entry per CDR3 protein. The data hold around 350,000 distinct CDR3 sequences, with 15% to 20% observed a single time.

The V call is TRBV9, the J call TRBJ2-7; a possible D gene is TRBD2 (5 bases). This clonotype was sampled from a woman aged 18 to 35 with Graves' hyperthyroidism. What was sequenced was blood. CDR3 nucleotide sequence: TGTGCCAGCAGCCAACTTGTGTCGGGGAACGAGCAGTACTTC. Protein sequence: CASSQLVSGNEQYF.